This TCR beta chain emerged from a study of blood T cells in healthy people across ages. Findings and limits, study-wide: Estimates of total diversity, which came from one million sequenced T cells, were considered to be underestimates.

The authors ran a second PCR of 7 to 11 cycles using a sample-barcoded 5' primer and a J-beta primer mix. MiXCR, applied by TCRdb to the 5' RACE reads, yields one record per CDR3 protein. In the table there are 650,000 to 1,000,000 distinct CDR3 sequences, around 36% of which are singletons. Comments on this clonotype: Its target is not known.

Total RNA, at least 5 micrograms per sample, came from PBMCs. The CDR3 extends over 15 amino acids. Trimming took 6 bases from V and 3 from J, leaving 16 bases between them. The V gene is TRBV12-3 or TRBV12-4, the J gene TRBJ2-3; D not certain. Sequenced sample: blood. The TCR was taken from a man between 18 and 35 years old in good health. Here the CDR3 DNA reads TGTGCCAGCAGCACTCCGGGTGAGAGAACAGATACGCAGTATTTT. Encoded protein: CASSTPGERTDTQYF.